A single TCR beta chain is shown here with its context. Its cognate antigen is unknown. This specimen belongs to a study of T cell repertoires in cytomegalovirus infection. Across the study: Selection of CMV epitopes for the study included recently identified HLA-C-restricted and well-studied HLA-B-restricted ones. Indicated by public TCR beta signatures were CMV infection and matching HLA type. Study-level results: What dominated the ex vivo response were HLA-C-restricted CMV-specific TCR beta clonotypes. Carriers of CMV and the relevant HLA type were discriminated by public TCR beta frequency.

One entry per CDR3 protein results from TCRdb running MiXCR on the reads. The sample gives about 310,000 distinct CDR3 sequences, roughly 25% of which show up once; 10% to 15% is in the top ten. Trimming removed 4 bases from V and 3 bases from J, with 7 bases in between. There are 11 residues in the CDR3. Germline CDR1 SQVTM, CDR2 ANQGSEA. This receptor was obtained from a human donor in good health (CMV status not recorded). Some clones in this sample may be carry-over from other donors' samples. Sequences were derived from cultured PBMCs, sampled from culture after CMV antigen stimulation. The chain couples TRBV29-1 to TRBJ2-7; D gene unclear. The CDR3, as DNA: TGCAGCGTTGTAAGGAACTACGAGCAGTACTTC. Protein: CSVVRNYEQYF.